The 15 T cell receptor beta chains given below trace back to one sample, sequenced in a study of T cells after yellow fever vaccination. TCRdb re-analysed the 5' RACE reads in MiXCR, keeping a single row per CDR3 protein. Here the sample spans approximately 240,000 distinct CDR3 sequences, roughly 4% being singletons. The material was PBMCs, obtained 15 days after the yellow fever booster vaccination. These receptors were collected from a man aged 18 to 29 who received the YFV17D yellow fever vaccine.

The V call is TRBV11-2, the J call TRBJ1-2; D is possibly TRBD1 (5 bases). The V end lost 0 bases, the J end lost 8 bases, and 16 bases lay between the germline ends. Germline assignment: CDR1 SGHAT and CDR2 FQNNGV. This CDR3 comprises 15 residues. CDR3 in amino acids: CASSLDSRRGTGYTF. The CDR3, as DNA: TGTGCCAGCAGCTTAGACTCTCGGCGTGGGACGGGCTACACCTTC.

This clonotype has ten or more counts. The chain links TRBV20-1 to TRBJ2-5; 7 bases match TRBD2. J lost 4 bases, V lost 0 bases, and 5 bases had no gene match. The germline V gene encodes CDR1 DFQATT and CDR2 SNEGSKA (reference sequence). This CDR3 has 14 amino acids. CDR3 residues: CSARDLTGGETQYF. CDR3 nucleotides: TGCAGTGCTAGAGATCTAACGGGGGGAGAGACCCAGTACTTC.

Many counts were recorded for this clonotype. The chain joins TRBV5-1 to TRBJ2-7; 8 nucleotides agree with TRBD2. The CDR3 spans 16 residues. V trimming: 5 bases; J trimming: 1 base; junction bases outside the gene matches: 11. Germline CDR1 SGHRS, CDR2 YFSETQ. In DNA, the CDR3 is TGCGCCAGCAGTTTACTTAGCGGGGTGGGGTCCTACGAGCAGTACTTC. Encoded protein: CASSLLSGVGSYEQYF.

This clonotype occurred many times. The chain employs TRBV7-2 and TRBJ1-4; no reliable D call. The V gene's germline CDR1 is SGHTA and CDR2 FQGNSA. V dropped 5 bases and J dropped 4 bases, with 8 bases sitting between them. CDR3 length: 13 residues. CDR3 bases: TGTGCCAGCAGCCTACAGATTAATGAAAAACTGTTTTTT. This gives the protein CASSLQINEKLFF.

This clonotype showed up many times. The chain recombines TRBV5-1 with TRBJ2-5; 7 bases fit TRBD1. V gave up 5 bases and J gave up 1 base; unmatched junction bases: 5. Germline values: CDR1 SGHRS, CDR2 YFSETQ. This CDR3 spans 14 amino acids. In DNA form, the CDR3 reads TGCGCCAGCAGACGGGGACAGCCCCAAGAGACCCAGTACTTC. It encodes CASRRGQPQETQYF.

The sample holds many counts of this clonotype. This sequence joins TRBV18 and TRBJ2-7; unclear D gene. The CDR3 sequence is 13 residues long. The germline gives CDR1 KGHSH, CDR2 LQKENI. V was trimmed by 3 bases and J by 2 bases, leaving 8 bases between them. The CDR3 protein is CASSPKSAYEQYF. The CDR3, as DNA: TGTGCCAGCTCACCTAAGTCGGCCTACGAGCAGTACTTC. Drawing the rest from reference TRBV18 and TRBJ2-7, the complete variable domain is NAGVMQNPRHLVRRRGQEARLRCSPMKGHSHVYWYRQLPEEGLKFMVYLQKENIIDESGMPKERFSAEFPKEGPSILRIQQVVRGDSAAYFCASSPKSAYEQYFGPGTRLTVT.

This clonotype was recorded many times. This sequence joins TRBV6-1 and TRBJ1-2, with D maybe TRBD1 (5 bases). The CDR3 covers 16 residues. The V end lost 0 bases, the J end lost 0 bases, and 11 bases lay between the germline ends. The germline V gene has CDR1 MNHNS and CDR2 SASEGT. The CDR3 DNA is TGTGCCAGCAGTGAAGCGTGGGACGGCACTAACTATGGCTACACCTTC. Translated: CASSEAWDGTNYGYTF.

This clonotype was seen at least ten times. This rearrangement joins TRBV6-5 to TRBJ1-4; D may be TRBD1 (5 bases). This CDR3 is 12 amino acids long. Trimming took 5 bases from V and 8 from J, leaving 9 bases between them. In germline, CDR1 is MNHEY, CDR2 SVGAGI. The CDR3 DNA follows: TGTGCCAGCAGTCGACGGGGGGAAAAACTGTTTTTT. As protein: CASSRRGEKLFF.

In this sample, this clonotype turned up many times. This chain joins TRBV7-9 and TRBJ2-3; tentatively, D is TRBD1 (6 bases). This CDR3 spans 12 amino acids. Germline assignment: CDR1 SEHNR and CDR2 FQNEAQ (reference sequence). The germline V and J ends were trimmed by 6 bases and 14 bases, with 18 bases remaining between them. The CDR3 sequence is CASRGVGDTLYF. For the CDR3, the DNA is TGTGCCAGCAGAGGGGTCGGGGACACTTTGTATTTT.

This clonotype has ten or more counts. The chain combines TRBV4-3 with TRBJ1-2, with 7 bases matching TRBD1. The trim removed 1 base at V and 4 bases at J, leaving 6 bases unmatched. The CDR3 totals 15 residues. Germline V CDR1 and CDR2: LGHNA, YSLEER. Here the CDR3 reads CASSQGVDRAYGYTF. CDR3 DNA sequence: TGCGCCAGCAGCCAAGGTGTTGACAGGGCCTATGGCTACACCTTC.

This clonotype was observed many times. The J gene is TRBJ2-1, the V gene TRBV5-1, with a tentative D call TRBD2 (5 bases). This CDR3 has 17 amino acids. Trimming took off 4 bases at V and 3 bases at J, with 20 bases between the two ends. Germline CDR1 reads SGHRS; CDR2 reads YFSETQ. The CDR3: CASSKEGKRFDYNEQFF. The CDR3, as DNA: TGCGCCAGCAGCAAAGAGGGTAAAAGGTTCGACTACAATGAGCAGTTCTTC.

This clonotype was observed at least ten times. The chain combines TRBV7-9 with TRBJ2-1; D not resolved. The CDR3 is 16 residues long. V was shortened by 2 bases and J by 0 bases, with 11 bases between the two germline ends. Germline V gives CDR1 SEHNR, CDR2 FQNEAQ (reference sequence). CDR3 loop: CASSLTVQSSYNEQFF. As DNA, the CDR3 is TGTGCCAGCAGCTTAACCGTCCAAAGCTCCTACAATGAGCAGTTCTTC.

The table lists this clonotype with many counts. V and J are TRBV5-1 and TRBJ1-1; 10 bases are shared with TRBD1. Germline CDR1 reads SGHRS; CDR2 reads YFSETQ. The V and J ends lost 4 bases and 1 base, in that order; junction bases with no gene match: 10. The CDR3 length is 17 residues. The CDR3 loop reads CASSTLGQGVENTEAFF. The CDR3 bases are TGCGCCAGCAGCACCCTCGGACAGGGGGTGGAGAACACTGAAGCTTTCTTT.

At least ten counts were recorded for this clonotype. The rearrangement uses TRBV20-1 and TRBJ2-3; D remains ambiguous. There are 15 residues in the CDR3. The ends were cut back, 3 bases at V and 6 bases at J, with 19 bases in the middle. CDR1 is DFQATT and CDR2 is SNEGSKA in the germline V gene (reference sequence). CDR3 coding DNA: TGCAGTGCTAGCATATGGGAACTCGATGGGGATACGCAGTATTTT. Protein product: CSASIWELDGDTQYF.

At least ten counts were recorded for this clonotype. The rearrangement uses TRBV12-3 or TRBV12-4 and TRBJ1-2; 7 bases fit TRBD1. CDR3 length: 13 residues. The ends lost 10 bases at V and 4 bases at J; junction bases unmatched: 9. DNA for the CDR3: TGTGCCACCTGGGACAGCGGCCCCTATGGCTACACCTTC. Protein sequence: CATWDSGPYGYTF.